This entry features one T cell receptor beta chain sequence. Its antigen is currently unknown. For the second PCR, which ran for roughly 7 to 11 cycles, a sample-barcoded 5' primer and a J-beta primer mix were used. A single record per CDR3 protein comes from TCRdb applying MiXCR to the 5' RACE reads. The sample comprises approximately 690,000 distinct CDR3 sequences, around 54% of which are singletons, and 35% to 40% rests with the top ten. The record originates from a study of blood T cells in healthy people across ages. Findings and limits, study-wide: The study found more naive CD4+ cells and higher diversity in long-lived than aged donors. In older individuals, TCR beta diversity per million T cells was lower, falling roughly linearly with age.

The CDR3 is 13 residues long. This receptor was obtained from a man in his 60s in good health. V usage is TRBV12-3 or TRBV12-4 and J usage is TRBJ2-7; maybe TRBD1 (6 bases). The end of the DNA fits TRBJ2-5 better, so the J call may be wrong. The sample comprised blood. CDR3 coding DNA: TGTGCCAGCAGTCGACAGGACAGAGAGACCCAGTACTTC. This gives the protein CASSRQDRETQYF.